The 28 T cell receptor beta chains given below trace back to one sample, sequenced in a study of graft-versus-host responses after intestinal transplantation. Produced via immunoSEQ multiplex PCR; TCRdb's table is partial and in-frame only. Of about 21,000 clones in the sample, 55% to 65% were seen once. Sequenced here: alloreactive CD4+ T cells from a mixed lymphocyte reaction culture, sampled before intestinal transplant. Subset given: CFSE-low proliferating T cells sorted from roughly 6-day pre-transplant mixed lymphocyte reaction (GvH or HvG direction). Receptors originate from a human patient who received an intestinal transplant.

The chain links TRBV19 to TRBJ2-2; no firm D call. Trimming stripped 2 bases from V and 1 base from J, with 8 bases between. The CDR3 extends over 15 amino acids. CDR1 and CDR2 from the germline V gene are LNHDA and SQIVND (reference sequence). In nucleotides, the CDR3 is TGTGCCAGTAGTATATTAGCTTGGAACACCGGGGAGCTGTTTTTT. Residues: CASSILAWNTGELFF.

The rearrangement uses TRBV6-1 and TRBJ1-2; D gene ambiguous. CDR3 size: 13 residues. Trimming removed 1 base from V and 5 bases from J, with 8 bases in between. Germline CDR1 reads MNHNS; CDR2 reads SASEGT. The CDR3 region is CASSEVPGYGYTF. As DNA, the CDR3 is TGTGCCAGCAGTGAAGTCCCCGGGTATGGCTACACCTTC.

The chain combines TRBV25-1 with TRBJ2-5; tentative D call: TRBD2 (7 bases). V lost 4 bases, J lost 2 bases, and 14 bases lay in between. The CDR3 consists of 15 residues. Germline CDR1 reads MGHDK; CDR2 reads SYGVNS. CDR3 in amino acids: CASSARGGGQETQYF. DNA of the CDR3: TGTGCCAGCAGTGCAAGGGGAGGGGGGCAAGAGACCCAGTACTTC.

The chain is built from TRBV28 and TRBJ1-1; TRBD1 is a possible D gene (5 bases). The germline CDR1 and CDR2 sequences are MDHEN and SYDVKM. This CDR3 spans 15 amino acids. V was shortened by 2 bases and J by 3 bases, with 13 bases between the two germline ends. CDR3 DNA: TGTGCCAGCAGTTTACGCAGGGCGAGATACACTGAAGCTTTCTTT. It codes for CASSLRRARYTEAFF.

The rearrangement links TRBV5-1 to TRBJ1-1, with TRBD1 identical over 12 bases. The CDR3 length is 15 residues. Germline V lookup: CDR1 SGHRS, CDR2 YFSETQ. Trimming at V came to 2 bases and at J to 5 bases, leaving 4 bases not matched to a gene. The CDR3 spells CASSFGGQGATEAFF. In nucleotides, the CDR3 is TGCGCCAGCAGCTTTGGGGGACAGGGGGCGACTGAAGCTTTCTTT.

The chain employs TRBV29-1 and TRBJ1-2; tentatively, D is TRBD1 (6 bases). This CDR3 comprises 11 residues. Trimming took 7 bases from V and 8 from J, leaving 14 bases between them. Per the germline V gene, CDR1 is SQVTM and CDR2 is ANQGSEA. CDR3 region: CSAQGGDGYTF. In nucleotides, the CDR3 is TGCAGCGCCCAAGGGGGGGACGGCTACACCTTC. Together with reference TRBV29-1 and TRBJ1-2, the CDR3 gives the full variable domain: SAVISQKPSRDICQRGTSLTIQCQVDSQVTMMFWYRQQPGQSLTLIATANQGSEATYESGFVIDKFPISRPNLTFSTLTVSNMSPEDSSIYLCSAQGGDGYTFGSGTRLTVV.

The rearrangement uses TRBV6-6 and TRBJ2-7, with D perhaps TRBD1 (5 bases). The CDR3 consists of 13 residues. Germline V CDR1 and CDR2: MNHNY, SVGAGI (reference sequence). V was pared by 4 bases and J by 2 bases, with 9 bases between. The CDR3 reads CASSWGTPYEQYF. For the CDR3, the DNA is TGTGCCAGCAGTTGGGGCACACCCTACGAGCAGTACTTC.

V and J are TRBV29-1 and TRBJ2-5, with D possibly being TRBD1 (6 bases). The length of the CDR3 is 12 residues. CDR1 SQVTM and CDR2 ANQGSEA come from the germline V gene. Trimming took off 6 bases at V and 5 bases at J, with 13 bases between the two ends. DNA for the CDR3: TGCAGCGTCACCACAGGGTCGGAGACCCAGTACTTC. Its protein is CSVTTGSETQYF.

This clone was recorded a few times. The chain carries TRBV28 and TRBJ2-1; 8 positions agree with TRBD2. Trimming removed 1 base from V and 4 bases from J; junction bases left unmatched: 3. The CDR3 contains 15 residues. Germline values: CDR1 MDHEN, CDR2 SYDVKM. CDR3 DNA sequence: TGTGCCAGCAGTTTATTAAGCGGGAGTTACAATGAGCAGTTCTTC. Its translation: CASSLLSGSYNEQFF.

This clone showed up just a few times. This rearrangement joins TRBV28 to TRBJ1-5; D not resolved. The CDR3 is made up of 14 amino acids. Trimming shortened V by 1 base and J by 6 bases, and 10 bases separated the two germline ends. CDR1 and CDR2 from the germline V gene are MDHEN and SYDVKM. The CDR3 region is CASSLSWRGQPQHF. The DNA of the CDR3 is TGTGCCAGCAGTTTATCGTGGCGGGGTCAGCCCCAGCATTTT.

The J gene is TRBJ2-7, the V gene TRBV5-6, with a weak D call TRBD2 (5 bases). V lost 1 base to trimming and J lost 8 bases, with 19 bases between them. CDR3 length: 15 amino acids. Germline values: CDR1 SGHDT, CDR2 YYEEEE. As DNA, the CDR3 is TGTGCCAGCAGCTTGTATATTGGGGAGTGGAAGAAGCAGTACTTC. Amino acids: CASSLYIGEWKKQYF.

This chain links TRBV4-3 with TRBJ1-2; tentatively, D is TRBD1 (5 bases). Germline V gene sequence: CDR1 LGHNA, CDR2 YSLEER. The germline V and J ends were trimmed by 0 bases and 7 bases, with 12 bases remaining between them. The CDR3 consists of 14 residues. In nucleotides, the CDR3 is TGCGCCAGCAGCCAAGACAGGGTGTCCTCTGGCTACACCTTC. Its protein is CASSQDRVSSGYTF.

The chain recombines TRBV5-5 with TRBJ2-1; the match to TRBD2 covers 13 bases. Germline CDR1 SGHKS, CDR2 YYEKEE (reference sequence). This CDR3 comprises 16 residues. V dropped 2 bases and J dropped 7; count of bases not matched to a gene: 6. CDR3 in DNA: TGTGCCAGCAGCTTCCCGGGACTAGCGGGAAGGAATGAGCAGTTCTTC. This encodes CASSFPGLAGRNEQFF.

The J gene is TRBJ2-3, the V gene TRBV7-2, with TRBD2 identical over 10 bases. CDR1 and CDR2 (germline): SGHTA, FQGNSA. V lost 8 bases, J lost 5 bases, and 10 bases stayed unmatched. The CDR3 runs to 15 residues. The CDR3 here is CASGRAGGLRDTQYF. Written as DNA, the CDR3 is TGTGCCAGCGGCCGAGCGGGGGGGCTCCGAGATACGCAGTATTTT.

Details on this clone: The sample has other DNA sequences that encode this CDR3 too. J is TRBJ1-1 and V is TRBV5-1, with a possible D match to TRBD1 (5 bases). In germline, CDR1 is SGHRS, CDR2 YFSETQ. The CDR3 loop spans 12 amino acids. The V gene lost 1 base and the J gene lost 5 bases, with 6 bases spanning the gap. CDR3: CASSLTGTEAFF. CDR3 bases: TGCGCCAGCAGCTTGACAGGTACTGAAGCTTTCTTT.

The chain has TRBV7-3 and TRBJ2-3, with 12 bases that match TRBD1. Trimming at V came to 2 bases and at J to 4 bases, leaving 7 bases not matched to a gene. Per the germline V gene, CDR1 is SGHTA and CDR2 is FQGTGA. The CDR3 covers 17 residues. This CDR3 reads CASSLLGGQGAADTQYF. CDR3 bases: TGTGCCAGCAGCTTACTGGGGGGACAGGGGGCAGCAGATACGCAGTATTTT.

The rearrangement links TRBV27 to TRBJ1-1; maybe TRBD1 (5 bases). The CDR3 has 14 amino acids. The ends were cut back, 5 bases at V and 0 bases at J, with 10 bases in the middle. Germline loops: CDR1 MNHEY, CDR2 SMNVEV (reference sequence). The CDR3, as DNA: TGTGCCAGCAGTAGACAGCACCTGAACACTGAAGCTTTCTTT. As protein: CASSRQHLNTEAFF.

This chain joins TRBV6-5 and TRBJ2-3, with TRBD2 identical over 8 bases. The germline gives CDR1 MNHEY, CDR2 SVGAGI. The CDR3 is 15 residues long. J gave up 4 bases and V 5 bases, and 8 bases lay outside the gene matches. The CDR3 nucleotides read TGTGCCAGCAGTGCCCTCGGGGGGGCGGCAGATACGCAGTATTTT. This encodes CASSALGGAADTQYF.

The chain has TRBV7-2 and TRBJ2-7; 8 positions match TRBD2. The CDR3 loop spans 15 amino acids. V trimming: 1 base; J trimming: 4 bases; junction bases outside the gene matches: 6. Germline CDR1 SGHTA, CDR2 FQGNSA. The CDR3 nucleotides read TGTGCCAGCAGCTTAGTAGCGGGACTCATTTACGAGCAGTACTTC. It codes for CASSLVAGLIYEQYF.

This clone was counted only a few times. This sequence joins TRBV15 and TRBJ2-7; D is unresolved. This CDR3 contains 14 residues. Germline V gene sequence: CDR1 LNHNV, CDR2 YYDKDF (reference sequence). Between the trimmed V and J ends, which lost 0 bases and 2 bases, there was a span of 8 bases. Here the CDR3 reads CATSREVGAYEQYF. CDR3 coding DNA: TGTGCCACCAGCAGAGAAGTAGGAGCCTACGAGCAGTACTTC.

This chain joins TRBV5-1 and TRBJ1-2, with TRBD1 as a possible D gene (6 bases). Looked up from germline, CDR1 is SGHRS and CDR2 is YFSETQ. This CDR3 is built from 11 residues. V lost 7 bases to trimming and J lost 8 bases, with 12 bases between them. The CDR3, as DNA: TGCGCCAGCGGACAGCATGAAGGCTACACCTTC. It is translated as CASGQHEGYTF.

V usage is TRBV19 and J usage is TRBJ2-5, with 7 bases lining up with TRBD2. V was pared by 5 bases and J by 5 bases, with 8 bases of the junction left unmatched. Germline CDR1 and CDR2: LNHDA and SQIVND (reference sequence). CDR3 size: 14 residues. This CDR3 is CASSAREGGETQYF. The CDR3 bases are TGTGCCAGTAGTGCCAGGGAGGGTGGGGAGACCCAGTACTTC.

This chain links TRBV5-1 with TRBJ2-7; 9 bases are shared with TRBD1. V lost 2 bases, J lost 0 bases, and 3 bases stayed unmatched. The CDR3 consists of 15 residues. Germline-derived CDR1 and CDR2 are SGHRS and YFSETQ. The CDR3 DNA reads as TGCGCCAGCAGCTTTAACAGGGGGCACTCCTACGAGCAGTACTTC. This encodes CASSFNRGHSYEQYF.

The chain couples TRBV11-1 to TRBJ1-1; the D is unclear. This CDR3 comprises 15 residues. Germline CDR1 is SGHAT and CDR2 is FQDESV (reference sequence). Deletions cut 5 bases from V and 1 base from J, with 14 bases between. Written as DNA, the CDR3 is TGTGCCAGCAGCCGATCCGGGATTTCGAACACTGAAGCTTTCTTT. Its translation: CASSRSGISNTEAFF.

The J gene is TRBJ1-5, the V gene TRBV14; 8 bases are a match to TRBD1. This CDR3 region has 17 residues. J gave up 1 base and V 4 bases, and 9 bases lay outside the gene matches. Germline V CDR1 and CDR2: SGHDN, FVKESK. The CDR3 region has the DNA TGTGCCAGCAGCCCAGGGACAGGCCCTTGGAGCAATCAGCCCCAGCATTTT. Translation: CASSPGTGPWSNQPQHF.

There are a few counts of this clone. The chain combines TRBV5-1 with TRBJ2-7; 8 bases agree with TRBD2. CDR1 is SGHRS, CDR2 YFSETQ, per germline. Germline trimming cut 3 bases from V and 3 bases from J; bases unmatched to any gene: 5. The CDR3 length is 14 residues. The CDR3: CASSWGGGLYEQYF. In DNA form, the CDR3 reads TGCGCCAGCAGCTGGGGCGGGGGGCTCTACGAGCAGTACTTC.

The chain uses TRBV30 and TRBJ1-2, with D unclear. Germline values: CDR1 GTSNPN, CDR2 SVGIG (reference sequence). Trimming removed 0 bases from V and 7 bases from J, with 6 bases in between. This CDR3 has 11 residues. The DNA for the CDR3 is TGTGCCTGGAGTGTAGAGAGTGGCTACACCTTC. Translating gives CAWSVESGYTF. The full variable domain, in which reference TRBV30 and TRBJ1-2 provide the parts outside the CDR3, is SQTIHQWPATLVQPVGSPLSLECTVEGTSNPNLYWYRQAAGRGLQLLFYSVGIGQISSEVPQNLSASRPQDRQFILSSKKLLLSDSGFYLCAWSVESGYTFGSGTRLTVV.

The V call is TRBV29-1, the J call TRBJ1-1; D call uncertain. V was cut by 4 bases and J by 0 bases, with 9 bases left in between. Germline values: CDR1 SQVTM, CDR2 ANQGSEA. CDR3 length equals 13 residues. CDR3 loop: CSVAGVLNTEAFF. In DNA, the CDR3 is TGCAGCGTTGCCGGGGTATTGAACACTGAAGCTTTCTTT.